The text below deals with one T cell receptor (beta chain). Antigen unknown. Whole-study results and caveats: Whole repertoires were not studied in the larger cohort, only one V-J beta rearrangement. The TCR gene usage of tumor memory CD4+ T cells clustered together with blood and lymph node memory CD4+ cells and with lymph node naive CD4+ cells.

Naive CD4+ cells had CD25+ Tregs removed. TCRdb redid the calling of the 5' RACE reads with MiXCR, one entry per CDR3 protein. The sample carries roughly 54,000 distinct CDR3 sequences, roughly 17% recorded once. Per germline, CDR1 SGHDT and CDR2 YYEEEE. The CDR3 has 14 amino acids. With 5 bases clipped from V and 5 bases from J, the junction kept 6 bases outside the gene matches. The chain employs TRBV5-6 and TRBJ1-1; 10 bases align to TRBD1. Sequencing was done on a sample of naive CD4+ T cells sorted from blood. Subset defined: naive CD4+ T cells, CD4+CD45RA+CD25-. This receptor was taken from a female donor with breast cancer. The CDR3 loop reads CASRAGQGRTEAFF. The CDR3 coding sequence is TGTGCCAGCAGGGCGGGACAGGGGAGGACTGAAGCTTTCTTT. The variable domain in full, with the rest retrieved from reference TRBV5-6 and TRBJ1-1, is DAGVTQSPTHLIKTRGQQVTLRCSPKSGHDTVSWYQQALGQGPQFIFQYYEEEERQRGNFPDRFSGHQFPNYSSELNVNALLLGDSALYLCASRAGQGRTEAFFGQGTRLTVV.